This T cell receptor (beta chain) was observed in a study of blood T cells in healthy people across ages (dated by TCRdb to between 2014 and 2017). Turning to the overall study: In model experiments, template switching captured about one uniquely barcoded TCR beta cDNA molecule for every two T cells. To track age-related changes in TCR beta repertoire diversity, the study relied on deep sequencing normalized with unique cDNA molecular identifiers. The donors were divided into four age groups: young (average around 16 years), middle-aged (approximately 41), aged (about 61) and long-lived (around 80). To avoid experimental bias, donors of different ages were spread randomly across the sequencing lanes. Two additional independent replicas of 1 million unique cDNA reads from the same blood draw were analyzed for two donors (one aged 18 to 30 and one aged 80 or older). Study-wide findings and limitations: Bulk unsorted PBMC profiling prevented conclusive comparison of naive and antigen-experienced compartments. A strong correlation was found between observed TCR beta diversity and the percentage of naive T cells measured by flow cytometry. Because the CMV infection status of the donors was unknown, age-related changes in expanded clonotypes may potentially have been confounded. Compared with the aged group, the long-lived group had more naive CD4+ T cells, fewer expanded clones and increased TCR diversity, suggesting age selection. Total diversity estimates from one million sequenced T cells were considered lower bounds and underestimates. Observed TCR beta diversity per million T cells fell roughly linearly with age, and a significant reduction was already apparent by age roughly 41.

The donors were 40 or so Caucasian individuals from Russia, aged 6 to 90 years, who were systemically healthy. About 10 milliliters of peripheral blood were collected from each donor into EDTA-treated Vacutainer tubes. Ficoll-Paque density-gradient centrifugation was used to isolate PBMCs, with at least 7 million per sample. Total RNA was extracted from PBMCs with Trizol reagent, with at least 6 micrograms obtained per sample. For every donor, flow cytometry on a PBMC aliquot measured the percentage of naive CD45RAhigh/CD27high T cells. The CDR3 starts with the cysteine, ends with the phenylalanine, and has 16 residues. Kept here is only the CDR3 DNA, which spans 48 bases and is read in frame from base 1. V is shortened by 4 bases, J by 5 bases, and the region joining them spans 21 bases. This clonotype was observed a single time. Its antigen is unknown. Base qualities are not at hand, and no much larger clone is one base apart.

Receptors were amplified or captured by 5' RACE. This sample was sequenced with an Illumina HiSeq 2500. The second PCR ran for roughly 7 to 11 cycles and used a J-beta primer mix along with a sample-barcoded 5' primer. A unique molecular identifier was introduced onto each TCR beta cDNA molecule by a template-switch 5' adaptor carrying 12 random nucleotides. At least 2.5 million CDR3-containing paired-end reads were obtained from each sample. First-strand cDNA was synthesized from all RNA with the Mint cDNA synthesis kit, primed by a TRBC-specific oligonucleotide. Following uracil-DNA glycosylase treatment, a first 18-cycle PCR with universal primers M1SS and BC2_uni_R was performed on all cDNA. In the paper's pipeline: For normalization, 1 million high-quality reads were randomly selected from each sample, with every read carrying a distinct molecular identifier. Instead of being binned into consensus sequences, reads that shared molecular identifiers were thrown out. MiTCR, with a Q25 quality threshold and the strictest error-elimination algorithm, was used for CDR3 identification, clonotype clustering and error correction. A nonparametric unseen species model using Euler transformation provided a lower-bound estimate of total TCR beta diversity. TCRdb reworked the public reads: Q25 trimming with fastp, MiXCR clone assembly, productive beta chains retained. All rows with the same CDR3 protein become a single entry with the most common DNA and genes. TCRdb assigned the V and J calls; the authors' analysis was not used. This sample has over a million distinct CDR3 sequences in its table, and approximately 39% of those were observed once. The ten largest clones take up about 4.1% of the sample.

The sequence came from a woman aged 18-30 years in good health. The sequencing input was blood. Recombination linked TRBV12-3 or TRBV12-4 to TRBJ2-7; TRBD2 could be the D gene, as 5 bases match. The DNA is TGTGCCAGCAGTTCCTCTTCAACGGGAACTGTCCACGAGCAGTACTTC. Protein translation: CASSSSSTGTVHEQYF.